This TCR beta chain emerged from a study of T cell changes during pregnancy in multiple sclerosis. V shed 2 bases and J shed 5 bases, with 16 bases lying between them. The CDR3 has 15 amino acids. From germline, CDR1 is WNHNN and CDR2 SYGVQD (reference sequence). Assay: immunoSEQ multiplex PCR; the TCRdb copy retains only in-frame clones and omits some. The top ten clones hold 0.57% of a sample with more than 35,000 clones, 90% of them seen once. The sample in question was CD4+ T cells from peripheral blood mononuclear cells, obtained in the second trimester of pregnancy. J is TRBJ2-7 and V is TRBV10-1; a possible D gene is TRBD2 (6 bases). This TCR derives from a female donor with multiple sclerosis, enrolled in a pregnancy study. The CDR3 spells CASSEPETSWDEQYF. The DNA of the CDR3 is TGCGCCAGCAGTGAGCCCGAAACTAGCTGGGACGAGCAGTACTTC.